A selection of T cell receptor beta chains follows, all from one sample in a study of blood T cell repertoires in COVID-19. TCRdb's copy holds only in-frame clones and misses some; the assay was immunoSEQ multiplex PCR. The table includes hundreds of thousands of clones, about 83% detected once. Sample: PBMCs or T cells enriched from blood (not recorded which). The receptor source for this set is a woman between 50 and 59 years old who had been exposed to COVID-19. Each CDR3 is given with its conserved first and last residue. A D gene is named only where the DNA matches it firmly. Clone sizes are given selectively: once, few, many, or a class where the clone is expanded.

D: NA
size: NA
V: TRBV2
J: TRBJ2-2
CDR3: CASSHGAVADTGELFF
DNA: TGTGCCAGCAGTCATGGGGCGGTAGCGGACACCGGGGAGCTGTTTTTT

D: NA
size: few
V: TRBV12-3/TRBV12-4
J: TRBJ1-2
CDR3: CASSTAQAATF
DNA: TGTGCCAGCAGTACCGCCCAGGCAGCCACCTTC

D: TRBD1
size: NA
V: TRBV28
J: TRBJ2-6
CDR3: CASSRSGQGSSGANVLTF
DNA: TGTGCCAGCAGCCGCTCGGGACAGGGAAGCTCTGGGGCCAACGTCCTGACTTTC

D: NA
size: NA
V: TRBV19
J: TRBJ2-7
CDR3: CASSSLAGDRYYEQYF
DNA: TGTGCCAGTAGTTCCTTAGCGGGGGACAGGTACTACGAGCAGTACTTC

D: NA
size: NA
V: TRBV11-2
J: TRBJ1-4
CDR3: CASSIDSAILFF
DNA: TGTGCCAGCAGCATAGACAGCGCGATACTGTTTTTT

D: TRBD1
size: NA
V: TRBV28
J: TRBJ2-2
CDR3: CASSSRQGSNTGELFF
DNA: TGTGCCAGCAGTTCGCGACAGGGCTCGAACACCGGGGAGCTGTTTTTT

D: NA
size: NA
V: TRBV30
J: TRBJ1-3
CDR3: CAWMPGKYSGNTIYF
DNA: TGTGCCTGGATGCCCGGGAAATACTCTGGAAACACCATATATTTT

D: TRBD1
size: NA
V: TRBV5-5
J: TRBJ2-2
CDR3: CASSSRDRGNTGELFF
DNA: TGTGCCAGCAGCTCCCGGGACAGGGGGAACACCGGGGAGCTGTTTTTT

D: TRBD1
size: NA
V: TRBV3-1/TRBV3-2
J: TRBJ1-1
CDR3: CASSRSGQGVGGRNEAFF
DNA: TGTGCCAGCAGCCGCTCGGGACAGGGAGTGGGGGGGAGGAATGAAGCTTTCTTT

D: TRBD1
size: NA
V: TRBV9
J: TRBJ2-6
CDR3: CASSVAIEGTGVFLSAGANVLTF
DNA: TGTGCCAGCAGCGTAGCGATAGAAGGGACAGGGGTATTTTTGTCGGCTGGGGCCAACGTCCTGACTTTC